The clone carrying this TCR beta chain was observed once. This sample was taken from a study of blood T cell repertoires in COVID-19. On the study more broadly: COVID-19 samples collected from the United States, Italy and Spain covered acute and convalescent phases.

The V end lost 5 bases, the J end lost 0 bases, and 8 bases lay between the germline ends. Germline V CDR1 and CDR2: LNHDA, SQIVND (reference sequence). The CDR3 length is 15 residues. Study processing details: Amplifying reference gene primers gave estimates of nucleated cell counts. TCRdb keeps only in-frame clones here, not all; method: immunoSEQ multiplex PCR. V and J calls and clone size come straight from that table; D and trimming were deduced from the DNA. Of 350,000 or so clones listed, 80% to 90% are singletons. This chain links TRBV19 with TRBJ2-6; D uncertain. This receptor was identified in a man aged 25 to 40 with active or convalescent COVID-19. Sequencing input: peripheral blood. CDR3 amino acids: CASSFLLSGANVLTF. In DNA form, the CDR3 reads TGTGCCAGTAGTTTCCTACTCTCTGGGGCCAACGTCCTGACTTTC.